Listed below are T cell receptor beta chains from one sample, sequenced in a study of blood T cell repertoires in COVID-19. Assay used: immunoSEQ multiplex PCR; TCRdb lists only in-frame clones, some missing. The table lists 100,000 to 150,000 clones, around 84% of them singletons. The specimen sequenced was PBMCs or T cells enriched from blood (not recorded which). These receptors came from a man aged 35 to 55 with acute COVID-19. The CDR3 runs from the conserved cysteine through the conserved F or W. The order of the fields is J gene, V gene, clone size, D gene, CDR3 protein, CDR3 DNA. D genes are given only for firm matches. Clone sizes are given selectively: once, few, many, or a class where the clone is expanded.

J: TRBJ2-7
V: TRBV6-5
size: -
D: TRBD1
CDR3: CASSRDRYYEQYF
DNA: TGTGCCAGCAGTCGGGACAGGTACTACGAGCAGTACTTC

J: TRBJ1-1
V: TRBV6-6
size: -
D: -
CDR3: CASSASRGVGNTEAFF
DNA: TGTGCCAGCAGCGCCTCCCGGGGGGTGGGCAACACTGAAGCTTTCTTT

J: TRBJ1-1
V: TRBV11-3
size: -
D: -
CDR3: CASSLSQDTEAFF
DNA: TGTGCCAGCAGCCTAAGTCAGGACACTGAAGCTTTCTTT

J: TRBJ2-7
V: TRBV6-5
size: -
D: -
CDR3: CASAQGKDEQYF
DNA: TGTGCCAGTGCCCAGGGGAAAGACGAGCAGTACTTC

J: TRBJ2-2
V: TRBV18
size: once
D: -
CDR3: CASSPRTGYDGELFF
DNA: TGTGCCAGCTCACCACGAACAGGGTATGACGGGGAGCTGTTTTTT

J: TRBJ2-1
V: TRBV6-5
size: -
D: TRBD2
CDR3: CASSPGTSFNEQFF
DNA: TGTGCCAGCAGCCCCGGGACTAGTTTCAATGAGCAGTTCTTC

J: TRBJ1-5
V: TRBV28
size: -
D: -
CDR3: CASSPADLRGQPQHF
DNA: TGTGCCAGCAGTCCTGCTGACTTAAGAGGACAGCCCCAGCATTTT

J: TRBJ2-2
V: TRBV10-3
size: -
D: TRBD1
CDR3: CAISDAGGASGELFF
DNA: TGTGCCATCAGTGATGCAGGGGGCGCGTCTGGGGAGCTGTTTTTT

J: TRBJ2-5
V: TRBV11-3
size: -
D: TRBD1
CDR3: CASSLGQQETQYF
DNA: TGTGCCAGCAGCTTGGGACAGCAAGAGACCCAGTACTTC

J: TRBJ1-2
V: TRBV28
size: -
D: TRBD1
CDR3: CAVYRGTNYGYTF
DNA: TGTGCCGTCTACAGGGGGACTAACTATGGCTACACCTTC

J: TRBJ1-2
V: TRBV9
size: -
D: -
CDR3: CASSVSQGSPYYGYTF
DNA: TGTGCCAGCAGCGTATCACAGGGTAGTCCATACTATGGCTACACCTTC

J: TRBJ2-1
V: TRBV10-2
size: -
D: TRBD2
CDR3: CASSEGEGLGGKNEQFF
DNA: TGCGCCAGCAGTGAGGGTGAGGGACTAGGGGGAAAAAATGAGCAGTTCTTC

J: TRBJ2-1
V: TRBV7-2
size: -
D: TRBD1
CDR3: CASSQRAAQGVEQFF
DNA: TGTGCCAGCAGCCAAAGGGCCGCGCAGGGGGTTGAGCAGTTCTTC

J: TRBJ1-1
V: TRBV7-2
size: -
D: -
CDR3: CASSSQGDTEAFF
DNA: TGTGCCAGCAGCTCACAGGGTGACACTGAAGCTTTCTTT

J: TRBJ2-3
V: TRBV6-5
size: few
D: TRBD2
CDR3: CASSGLAGTDTQYF
DNA: TGTGCCAGCTCCGGACTAGCGGGCACAGATACGCAGTATTTT

J: TRBJ1-2
V: TRBV5-1
size: few
D: TRBD1
CDR3: CASRAGQGDGYTF
DNA: TGCGCCAGCAGAGCGGGACAGGGAGATGGCTACACCTTC

J: TRBJ2-7
V: TRBV5-1
size: -
D: -
CDR3: CASSYIYSYEQYF
DNA: TGCGCCAGCAGCTACATATATTCCTACGAGCAGTACTTC

J: TRBJ1-4
V: TRBV9
size: -
D: TRBD1
CDR3: CASSLMGQGGEKLFF
DNA: TGTGCCAGCAGCCTGATGGGACAGGGGGGTGAAAAACTGTTTTTT

J: TRBJ2-1
V: TRBV18
size: -
D: TRBD2
CDR3: CASSPRPSGRPNEQFF
DNA: TGTGCCAGCTCACCAAGGCCTAGCGGGAGACCCAATGAGCAGTTCTTC

J: TRBJ1-5
V: TRBV18
size: -
D: -
CDR3: CASSPQGDQPQHF
DNA: TGTGCCAGCTCACCCCAGGGCGATCAGCCCCAGCATTTT

J: TRBJ2-7
V: TRBV11-2
size: once
D: -
CDR3: CASSPLVRTDEQYF
DNA: TGTGCCAGCAGCCCACTAGTGCGGACTGACGAGCAGTACTTC

J: TRBJ1-2
V: TRBV12-3/TRBV12-4
size: -
D: TRBD1
CDR3: CASSLATDRGGHF
DNA: TGTGCCAGCAGTTTAGCGACTGACAGGGGAGGACACTTC

J: TRBJ2-2
V: TRBV27
size: -
D: TRBD2
CDR3: CASSGLAGAPKAGELFF
DNA: TGTGCCAGCAGTGGGCTAGCGGGAGCCCCGAAGGCCGGGGAGCTGTTTTTT

J: TRBJ1-2
V: TRBV14
size: -
D: -
CDR3: CASSQEAGLNYGYTF
DNA: TGTGCCAGCAGCCAAGAAGCAGGGCTCAACTATGGCTACACCTTC

J: TRBJ2-1
V: TRBV19
size: -
D: TRBD1
CDR3: CASKAPLGQGFNEQFF
DNA: TGTGCCAGTAAAGCCCCGTTGGGACAGGGTTTCAATGAGCAGTTCTTC

J: TRBJ2-3
V: TRBV5-1
size: -
D: TRBD1
CDR3: CASTDRDTDTQYF
DNA: TGCGCCAGTACTGACAGGGACACAGATACGCAGTATTTT

J: TRBJ2-1
V: TRBV7-2
size: -
D: -
CDR3: CASSLVLANNEQFF
DNA: TGTGCCAGCAGCTTAGTCCTAGCTAACAATGAGCAGTTCTTC

J: TRBJ1-6
V: TRBV27
size: -
D: -
CDR3: CASSFSPDSYNSPLHF
DNA: TGTGCCAGCAGTTTCTCTCCGGACAGCTATAATTCACCCCTCCACTTT

J: TRBJ2-4
V: TRBV5-1
size: -
D: TRBD1
CDR3: CASSQDPRDREPLAKNIQYF
DNA: TGCGCCAGCAGCCAAGACCCCCGGGACAGGGAACCGCTAGCCAAAAACATTCAGTACTTC

J: TRBJ2-4
V: TRBV30
size: -
D: -
CDR3: CAGTRLGAAQYF
DNA: TGTGCCGGGACACGGCTGGGGGCCGCCCAGTACTTC

J: TRBJ2-1
V: TRBV5-1
size: -
D: -
CDR3: CASTETGSREQFF
DNA: TGCGCCAGCACCGAGACTGGATCGAGGGAGCAGTTCTTC

J: TRBJ1-1
V: TRBV25-1
size: -
D: -
CDR3: CASSADSIPLEAFF
DNA: TGTGCCAGCAGTGCTGACTCAATCCCCTTGGAAGCTTTCTTT

J: TRBJ1-2
V: TRBV19
size: -
D: -
CDR3: CASSINGFYGYTF
DNA: TGTGCCAGTAGTATAAACGGGTTCTATGGCTACACCTTC

J: TRBJ1-5
V: TRBV2
size: many
D: TRBD1
CDR3: CASSRPGTGNQPQHF
DNA: TGTGCCAGCAGTCGTCCCGGGACAGGGAATCAGCCCCAGCATTTT

J: TRBJ1-5
V: TRBV18
size: -
D: -
CDR3: CASSSGDQPQHF
DNA: TGTGCCAGCTCGTCAGGGGATCAGCCCCAGCATTTT

J: TRBJ2-2
V: TRBV28
size: -
D: TRBD1
CDR3: CASSDLGQGVGELFF
DNA: TGTGCCAGCAGCGACCTGGGACAGGGTGTCGGGGAGCTGTTTTTT

J: TRBJ2-3
V: TRBV10-3
size: -
D: TRBD2
CDR3: CAISGFGGADTQYF
DNA: TGTGCCATCAGTGGGTTCGGGGGGGCAGATACGCAGTATTTT

J: TRBJ1-4
V: TRBV19
size: -
D: TRBD1
CDR3: CASTPGTGEEKLFF
DNA: TGTGCCAGTACACCCGGGACAGGGGAAGAAAAACTGTTTTTT

J: TRBJ2-4
V: TRBV5-1
size: few
D: -
CDR3: CASSPRHSDENIQYF
DNA: TGCGCCAGCAGCCCGCGACACTCCGACGAAAACATTCAGTACTTC

J: TRBJ1-2
V: TRBV18
size: -
D: TRBD1
CDR3: CASSPLPSTGTRSGYTF
DNA: TGTGCCAGCTCACCTCTTCCCTCGACAGGGACGCGGAGTGGCTACACCTTC

J: TRBJ2-7
V: TRBV28
size: -
D: -
CDR3: CASSPLGVGVSF
DNA: TGTGCCAGCAGCCCCCTTGGGGTAGGGGTTAGCTTC

J: TRBJ2-7
V: TRBV6-5
size: -
D: TRBD2
CDR3: CASSYALAGGPFEQYF
DNA: TGTGCCAGCAGTTACGCCTTAGCGGGAGGGCCTTTCGAGCAGTACTTC

J: TRBJ1-2
V: TRBV10-3
size: -
D: TRBD1
CDR3: CANGQGNGGYTF
DNA: TGTGCCAACGGACAGGGAAACGGAGGCTACACCTTC

J: TRBJ2-1
V: TRBV10-3
size: -
D: -
CDR3: CAISEKEGGEQFF
DNA: TGTGCCATCAGTGAGAAGGAGGGAGGTGAGCAGTTCTTC

J: TRBJ1-1
V: TRBV3-1/TRBV3-2
size: once
D: TRBD1
CDR3: CASSQGTGDATEAFF
DNA: TGTGCCAGCAGCCAAGGGACAGGGGATGCCACTGAAGCTTTCTTT

J: TRBJ1-1
V: TRBV7-3
size: -
D: -
CDR3: CASSTSGGNTEAFF
DNA: TGTGCCAGCAGCACCTCGGGGGGCAACACTGAAGCTTTCTTT

J: TRBJ2-1
V: TRBV30
size: -
D: TRBD2
CDR3: CAWSFGTSDYNEQFF
DNA: TGTGCCTGGAGTTTTGGGACTAGCGATTACAATGAGCAGTTCTTC

J: TRBJ2-7
V: TRBV6-5
size: -
D: -
CDR3: CAVGQGEQYF
DNA: TGTGCCGTGGGGCAGGGCGAGCAGTACTTC